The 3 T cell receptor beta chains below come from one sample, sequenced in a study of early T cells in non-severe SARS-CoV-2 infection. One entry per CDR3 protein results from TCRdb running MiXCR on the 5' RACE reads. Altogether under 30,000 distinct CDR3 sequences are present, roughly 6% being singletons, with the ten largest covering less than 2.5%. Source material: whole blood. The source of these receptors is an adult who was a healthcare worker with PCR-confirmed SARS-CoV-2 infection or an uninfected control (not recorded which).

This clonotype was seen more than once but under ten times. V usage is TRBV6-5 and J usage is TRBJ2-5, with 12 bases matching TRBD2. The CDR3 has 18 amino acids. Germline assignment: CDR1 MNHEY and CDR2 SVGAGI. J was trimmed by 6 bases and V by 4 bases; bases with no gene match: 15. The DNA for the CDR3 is TGTGCCAGCAGTTCACCTACTAGCGGGGGGCCTGGGCGCAAGACCCAGTACTTC. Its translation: CASSSPTSGGPGRKTQYF.

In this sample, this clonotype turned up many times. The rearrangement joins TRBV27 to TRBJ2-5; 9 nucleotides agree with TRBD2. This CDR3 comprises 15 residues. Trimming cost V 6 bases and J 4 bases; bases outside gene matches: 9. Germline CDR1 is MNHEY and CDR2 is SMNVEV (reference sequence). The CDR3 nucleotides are TGTGCCAGCAGGAATAGCGGGGGACTTAGAGAGACCCAGTACTTC. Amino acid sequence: CASRNSGGLRETQYF.

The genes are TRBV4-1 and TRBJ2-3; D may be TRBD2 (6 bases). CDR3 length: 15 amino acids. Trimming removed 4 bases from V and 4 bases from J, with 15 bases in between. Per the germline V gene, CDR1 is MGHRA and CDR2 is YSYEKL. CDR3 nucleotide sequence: TGCGCCAGCAGCCTGTGGCTAGCGACCCCAGATACGCAGTATTTT. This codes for CASSLWLATPDTQYF.